Each of the 14 T cell receptor beta chains below was sequenced from the same sample in a study of T cell responses to AZD1222 COVID-19 vaccine. The table came from immunoSEQ multiplex PCR; TCRdb's copy has only in-frame clones and leaves some out. This table holds 110,000 to 150,000 clones, over 90% found once. Here the sequenced sample was peripheral blood, taken on day 0 of AZD1222 vaccination. These receptors were collected from an adult in good health.

The chain employs TRBV18 and TRBJ1-5; D is ambiguous. This CDR3 contains 17 residues. The germline V gene encodes CDR1 KGHSH and CDR2 LQKENI. Trimming left V 4 bases short and J 6 bases short, with 22 bases between. CDR3 sequence: CASSLTTTSLLPQPQHF. Here the CDR3 DNA reads TGTGCCAGCTCACTCACGACAACCTCGCTACTTCCTCAGCCCCAGCATTTT.

This clone was recorded only once. The chain has TRBV19 and TRBJ2-5, with 9 nucleotides matching TRBD2. Losses at the gene ends were 4 bases for V and 2 bases for J; bases not matched to a gene: 11. The CDR3 is 17 residues long. Germline V CDR1 and CDR2: LNHDA, SQIVND (reference sequence). In DNA, the CDR3 is TGTGCCAGTAGTACCCTAAAGACGACTAGCGGACAAGAGACCCAGTACTTC. Protein product: CASSTLKTTSGQETQYF.

CDR3 residues: CASSLEAGGLAELYEQYF. The CDR3 DNA is TGTGCCAGCAGCTTGGAAGCCGGAGGGCTAGCGGAGCTCTACGAGCAGTACTTC. This chain uses TRBV5-5 with TRBJ2-7, with 7 bases aligning to TRBD2. Trimming cost V 0 bases and J 3 bases; bases outside gene matches: 15. This CDR3 is built from 18 residues. Germline lookup yields CDR1 SGHKS and CDR2 YYEKEE (reference sequence).

The chain combines TRBV19 with TRBJ2-7, with a tentative D call TRBD1 (6 bases). Trimming shortened V by 2 bases and J by 0 bases, and 14 bases separated the two germline ends. This CDR3 contains 16 residues. The V gene's germline CDR1 is LNHDA and CDR2 SQIVND (reference sequence). CDR3 sequence reads: CASSISGGDSSYEQYF. CDR3 coding DNA: TGTGCCAGTAGTATATCTGGGGGCGACTCCTCCTACGAGCAGTACTTC.

The chain combines TRBV9 with TRBJ1-3; TRBD1 is a possible D gene (5 bases). CDR3 length: 15 amino acids. Trimming took 3 bases from V and 4 from J, leaving 14 bases between them. Germline V lookup: CDR1 SGDLS, CDR2 YYNGEE. In DNA, the CDR3 is TGTGCCAGCAGCGCATCCGGGACTCGCGGAAACACCATATATTTT. Encoded protein: CASSASGTRGNTIYF.

The chain couples TRBV3-1 (or the pseudogene TRBV3-2) to TRBJ2-1; 7 bases map to TRBD1. V lost 4 bases to trimming and J lost 2 bases; unmatched junction nucleotides: 5. CDR1 is LGHDT and CDR2 is YNNKEL in the germline V gene (reference sequence). The CDR3 is 15 amino acids. The CDR3 is CASSLGTETYNEQFF. The CDR3 DNA reads TGTGCCAGCAGCCTCGGGACAGAAACCTACAATGAGCAGTTCTTC.

This clone was seen repeatedly, ten times or more. The chain uses TRBV4-1 and TRBJ2-2; the match to TRBD2 covers 9 bases. The V segment lost 3 bases and the J segment 0 bases; nucleotides outside the gene matches: 8. CDR1 is MGHRA and CDR2 is YSYEKL in the germline V gene. The CDR3 totals 18 residues. CDR3 sequence (DNA): TGCGCCAGCAGCCAGGGCGGGACTAGCCCGACGAACACCGGGGAGCTGTTTTTT. It encodes CASSQGGTSPTNTGELFF.

The gene calls are TRBV7-8 and TRBJ2-3; D may correspond to TRBD1 or TRBD2 (5 bases each). The germline V gene has CDR1 SGHVS and CDR2 FQNEAQ. CDR3 length: 17 residues. The V gene lost 5 bases and the J gene lost 0 bases, with 18 bases spanning the gap. CDR3 amino acids: CASSPRDARTSTDTQYF. The CDR3 nucleotides are TGTGCCAGCAGCCCGAGGGACGCCCGAACTAGCACAGATACGCAGTATTTT.

The chain uses TRBV30 and TRBJ1-4; 7 nucleotides agree with TRBD1. Germline CDR1 is GTSNPN and CDR2 is SVGIG (reference sequence). This CDR3 region has 13 residues. After removal of 4 bases from V and 5 bases from J, the junction contained 4 bases not matched to a gene. The CDR3 nucleotides are TGTGCCTGGACGCGGGACAGAAATGAAAAACTGTTTTTT. Encoded protein: CAWTRDRNEKLFF.

The rearrangement uses TRBV7-8 and TRBJ2-1, with TRBD2 identical over 7 bases. The germline gives CDR1 SGHVS, CDR2 FQNEAQ. Trimming removed 2 bases from V and 0 bases from J; junction bases left unmatched: 10. The CDR3 is made up of 18 amino acids. The CDR3 region has the DNA TGTGCCAGCAGCTTAAGGTCGAGCGGGGTGAGCTCCTACAATGAGCAGTTCTTC. Encoded protein: CASSLRSSGVSSYNEQFF.

The chain uses TRBV15 and TRBJ2-7; the D gene could be TRBD1 or TRBD2 (5 bases each). Per the germline V gene, CDR1 is LNHNV and CDR2 is YYDKDF (reference sequence). V gave up 5 bases and J gave up 3 bases, with 20 bases separating them. The length of the CDR3 is 16 residues. The CDR3 reads CATSGSSTGAFYEQYF. CDR3 DNA sequence: TGTGCCACCAGCGGATCCTCGACCGGGGCGTTCTACGAGCAGTACTTC.

The chain recombines TRBV9 with TRBJ1-3; the D is unclear. CDR1 and CDR2 (germline): SGDLS, YYNGEE. The CDR3 extends over 14 amino acids. V gave up 0 bases and J gave up 5 bases, with 9 bases separating them. The CDR3, as DNA: TGTGCCAGCAGCGTAGCTAGCCGCCGAAACACCATATATTTT. This gives the protein CASSVASRRNTIYF.

V is TRBV7-6 and J is TRBJ2-6; TRBD1 matches at 8 bases. Losses at the gene ends were 5 bases for V and 4 bases for J; bases not matched to a gene: 10. Germline CDR1 reads SGHVS; CDR2 reads FNYEAQ. The CDR3 spans 17 residues. In nucleotides, the CDR3 is TGTGCCAGCAGCCTATTGGGGACAGGTACCGGGGCCAACGTCCTGACTTTC. Translating it yields CASSLLGTGTGANVLTF.

This clone showed up many times. CDR3 DNA sequence: TGTGCCAGCAGCTTAGGGGGGCATGGCACCGGGGAGCTGTTTTTT. Protein: CASSLGGHGTGELFF. This chain joins TRBV7-3 and TRBJ2-2; D possibly uses TRBD1 or TRBD2 (6 bases each). V was shortened by 2 bases and J by 4 bases, with 11 bases between the two germline ends. Germline CDR1 and CDR2: SGHTA and FQGTGA. The CDR3 length is 15 residues.